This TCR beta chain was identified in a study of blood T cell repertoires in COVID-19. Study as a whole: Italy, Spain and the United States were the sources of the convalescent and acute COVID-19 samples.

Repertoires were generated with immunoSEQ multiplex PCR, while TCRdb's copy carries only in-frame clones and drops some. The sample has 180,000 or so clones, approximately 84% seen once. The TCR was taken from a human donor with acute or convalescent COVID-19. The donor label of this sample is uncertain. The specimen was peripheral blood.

DNA of the CDR3: TGTGCCAGCAGCTTAGTTGCGGGAGACAATGAGCAGTTCTTC. Its translation: CASSLVAGDNEQFF. The V and J genes are TRBV11-2 and TRBJ2-1, with 7 bases identical to TRBD2. The CDR3 has 14 amino acids. The germline V gene has CDR1 SGHAT and CDR2 FQNNGV. Trimming cost V 1 base and J 5 bases; bases outside gene matches: 2.